This passage covers 11 T cell receptor beta chains from one sample sequenced in a study of T-cell reconstitution after alpha-beta-depleted transplantation in children. The authors prepared the TCRbeta library with unique molecular identifiers. MiXCR was run by TCRdb on the PCR reads, yielding one entry per CDR3 protein. Of some 590,000 distinct CDR3 sequences listed, under 12% are singletons. The input for sequencing was PBMCs from the stem cell graft donor, taken from the stem cell graft. These receptors were taken from a human donor who donated a stem cell graft to a child with acute myeloid leukemia.

In its sample, this clonotype was seen many times. This chain uses TRBV29-1 with TRBJ2-3; TRBD1 matches at 7 bases. CDR1 and CDR2 from the germline V gene are SQVTM and ANQGSEA. The CDR3 spans 15 residues. The ends lost 6 bases at V and 2 bases at J; junction bases unmatched: 11. CDR3 in DNA: TGCAGCGTGGCCCTTCCACAGGGGAACACAGATACGCAGTATTTT. Protein: CSVALPQGNTDTQYF.

This clonotype was detected ten times or more. J is TRBJ2-1 and V is TRBV6-2 or TRBV6-3; D is possibly TRBD2 (6 bases). Per the germline V gene, CDR1 is MNHEY and CDR2 is SVGEGT. CDR3 length equals 15 residues. Deletions cut 2 bases from V and 2 bases from J, with 10 bases between. CDR3 sequence: CASSYLPSAYNEQFF. The CDR3 region has the DNA TGTGCCAGCAGTTACCTACCTAGCGCCTACAATGAGCAGTTCTTC.

This clonotype occurred a few times. This rearrangement joins TRBV18 to TRBJ2-1; TRBD1 agrees at 10 bases. The trim removed 2 bases at V and 9 bases at J, leaving 7 bases unmatched. CDR1 and CDR2 from the germline V gene are KGHSH and LQKENI. This CDR3 is 15 amino acids long. The CDR3 DNA reads TGTGCCAGCTCACCATCTGGGACAGGGGTCGGTGAGCAGTTCTTC. It yields the protein CASSPSGTGVGEQFF.

This clonotype was seen many times. This chain uses TRBV5-1 with TRBJ2-1; D is possibly TRBD1 (5 bases). The germline CDR1 and CDR2 sequences are SGHRS and YFSETQ. This CDR3 comprises 17 residues. V lost 4 bases to trimming and J lost 5 bases, with 22 bases between them. In DNA form, the CDR3 reads TGCGCCAGCAGCGGAAAGCTTATCAGGGTGGGAAACAATGAGCAGTTCTTC. It is translated as CASSGKLIRVGNNEQFF. The full variable domain, in which reference TRBV5-1 and TRBJ2-1 provide the parts outside the CDR3, is KAGVTQTPRYLIKTRGQQVTLSCSPISGHRSVSWYQQTPGQGLQFLFEYFSETQRNKGNFPGRFSGRQFSNSRSEMNVSTLELGDSALYLCASSGKLIRVGNNEQFFGPGTRLTVL.

This clonotype was seen a handful of times. V usage is TRBV6-1 and J usage is TRBJ1-1, with 8 nucleotides matching TRBD1. The CDR3 is made up of 13 amino acids. The ends lost 8 bases at V and 1 base at J; junction bases unmatched: 3. CDR1 is MNHNS and CDR2 is SASEGT in the germline V gene. CDR3 coding DNA: TGTGCCAGCTCGGGACAGGCGAACACTGAAGCTTTCTTT. This gives the protein CASSGQANTEAFF.

This clonotype was detected a few times. The J gene is TRBJ2-1, the V gene TRBV30; D not resolved. The CDR3 is 11 amino acids. Germline V gene sequence: CDR1 GTSNPN, CDR2 SVGIG (reference sequence). Deletions cut 4 bases from V and 7 bases from J, with 8 bases between. The CDR3 bases are TGTGCCTGGAAGGTTAGGAATGAGCAGTTCTTC. Translation: CAWKVRNEQFF.

This clonotype was counted between two and nine times. The V gene is TRBV6-2 or TRBV6-3, the J gene TRBJ2-7, with no clear D. The germline V gene encodes CDR1 MNHEY and CDR2 SVGEGT. The CDR3 covers 14 residues. Trimming stripped 5 bases from V and 9 bases from J, with 20 bases between. DNA of the CDR3: TGTGCCAGCAGTGCCCGCGCGGTGGTGCCGGGGCAGTACTTC. It translates to CASSARAVVPGQYF.

This clonotype was observed many times. The genes are TRBV29-1 and TRBJ2-7; TRBD1 aligns across 9 bases. After removal of 3 bases from V and 0 bases from J, the junction contained 3 bases not matched to a gene. The CDR3 sequence is 14 residues long. CDR1 SQVTM and CDR2 ANQGSEA come from the germline V gene. CDR3 amino acids: CSVDMTGGSYEQYF. The CDR3 coding sequence is TGCAGCGTTGATATGACAGGGGGCTCCTACGAGCAGTACTTC.

V is TRBV30 and J is TRBJ1-4; the D gene is possibly TRBD1 (6 bases). Germline CDR1 is GTSNPN and CDR2 is SVGIG (reference sequence). V lost 3 bases to trimming and J lost 6 bases, with 17 bases between them. The CDR3 loop spans 15 amino acids. This chain's CDR3 is CAWSQGRQAYEKLFF. The CDR3 nucleotides read TGTGCCTGGAGCCAAGGGAGACAGGCGTATGAAAAACTGTTTTTT.

This chain connects TRBV11-1 to TRBJ2-3, with 9 bases matching TRBD1. Trimming at V came to 5 bases and at J to 5 bases, leaving 17 bases not matched to a gene. The V gene's germline CDR1 is SGHAT and CDR2 FQDESV (reference sequence). The CDR3 extends over 18 amino acids. CDR3 sequence: CASSPNPVDRGYKDTQYF. The CDR3 coding sequence is TGTGCCAGCAGCCCCAACCCCGTGGACAGGGGCTATAAAGATACGCAGTATTTT.

The V gene is TRBV6-1, the J gene TRBJ1-1, with D uncertain. CDR1 MNHNS and CDR2 SASEGT come from the germline V gene. This CDR3 comprises 11 residues. V was shortened by 11 bases and J by 1 base, with 8 bases between the two germline ends. CDR3 in amino acids: CADGPNTEAFF. The CDR3 DNA follows: TGTGCCGACGGCCCGAACACTGAAGCTTTCTTT.